This T cell receptor beta chain derives from a study of identical twins. Points from the study as a whole: Rather than following the same donors, the conclusions depended on cross-sectional statistical analysis.

In this sample, this clonotype turned up a few times. Antigen: not known. TCRdb re-analysed the 5' RACE reads in MiXCR, keeping a single row per CDR3 protein. The repertoire includes some 570,000 distinct CDR3 sequences, 20% to 25% of them detected once, and roughly 0.5% sits in the top ten. There are 15 residues in the CDR3. The germline gives CDR1 MDHEN, CDR2 SYDVKM. J gave up 4 bases and V 7 bases, and 11 bases lay outside the gene matches. In addition, the sample was reused for a study of yellow fever vaccine responses in identical twins.

The genes are TRBV28 and TRBJ2-3; TRBD1 agrees at 7 bases. The clonotype was recovered from a young woman in good health. Specimen: CD4+ T cells sorted from blood. The CDR3: CASTRRDSLADTQYF. Here the CDR3 DNA reads TGTGCCAGCACTCGCAGGGACAGCCTGGCAGATACGCAGTATTTT. Full variable domain (remainder filled in from reference TRBV28 and TRBJ2-3): DVKVTQSSRYLVKRTGEKVFLECVQDMDHENMFWYRQDPGLGLRLIYFSYDVKMKEKGDIPEGYSVSREKKERFSLILESASTNQTSMYLCASTRRDSLADTQYFGPGTRLTVL.